This record looks at one T cell receptor (beta chain) sequence and its context. This likely traces to a read error, being one base from a far larger clone. CDR1 MNHEY and CDR2 SMNVEV come from the germline V gene (reference sequence). This CDR3 spans 15 amino acids. With 4 bases removed from V and 13 bases from J, the gap between germline ends came to 23 bases. These data come from a study of low-dose radiotherapy and immunotherapy resistance in tumors. Study-level background: A dose of 1 Gy per fraction every two weeks went to Cohort 2, totaling 13 Gy over 26 weeks.

Time point noted: after trial treatment. Treatment in this sample: LDRT plus nivolumab, ipilimumab, low-dose cyclophosphamide and aspirin (RACIN trial). Administered to the donors were nivolumab, ipilimumab, aspirin, low-dose cyclophosphamide and low-dose radiotherapy. First-strand cDNA relied on TRAV- and TRBV-specific primers spanning alpha and beta chains. TCRs were put through around 20 PCR cycles of amplification with Phusion. A constant-region primer and the V-primer adapter served as the primer pair. Each CDR3 protein is one row after TCRdb ran MiXCR on the reads. This repertoire shows about 39,000 distinct CDR3 sequences, around 21% found once; its top ten account for just under 9.5%.

This chain joins TRBV27 and TRBJ2-4; maybe TRBD2 (6 bases). The sequence derives from a female donor with ovarian cancer. This material consisted of PBMCs, taken after low-dose radiotherapy plus immunotherapy. The CDR3 region is CASSSGLGFGGEQYF. For the CDR3, the DNA is TGTGCCAGCAGTTCCGGTTTGGGATTCGGGGGTGAGCAGTACTTC.